The rows below give T cell receptor beta chains drawn from one sample of a study of CD8+ T cells in alopecia areata. Clones were sequenced by immunoSEQ multiplex PCR, and TCRdb holds only the in-frame ones, with some missing. In the table there are 200,000 to 250,000 clones, 64% of which are singletons. This material consisted of CD4+ T cells sorted from blood, taken at week 4, from a patient treated with tofacitinib. The source of these receptors is a human donor with alopecia areata. The CDR3 runs from the conserved cysteine through the conserved F or W. D genes are given only for firm matches. Only part of the rows carry a size: once, few, many, or a class if the clone is expanded.

15	TRBD2	TRBJ2-3	.	TRBV29-1	TGCAGCGTTGTGTATTGGGGTAGCGGGGCAGATACGCAGTATTTT	CSVVYWGSGADTQYF
15	.	TRBJ2-3	.	TRBV7-9	TGTGCCAGCAGCTTGGGCAGCGCTAGCACAGATACGCAGTATTTT	CASSLGSASTDTQYF
14	TRBD2	TRBJ2-5	.	TRBV7-6	TGTGCCAGCAGCCGCGGGACTACTCAAGAGACCCAGTACTTC	CASSRGTTQETQYF
13	.	TRBJ1-3	.	TRBV5-1	TGCGCCAGCAGGATGACAGCTGGAAACACCATATATTTT	CASRMTAGNTIYF
11	.	TRBJ2-5	.	TRBV20-1	TGCAGTGCTGAAAGAGGGGAGACCCAGTACTTC	CSAERGETQYF
17	.	TRBJ2-6	.	TRBV29-1	TGCAGCGTCAATGAACAGGAACTACTCTCTGGGGCCAACGTCCTGACTTTC	CSVNEQELLSGANVLTF
14	.	TRBJ1-6	.	TRBV23-1	TGCGCCAGCAGTCAATTTGACGGGGATTCACCCCTCCACTTT	CASSQFDGDSPLHF
15	TRBD1	TRBJ1-2	.	TRBV6-5	TGTGCCAGCAGTTACGCGCCGGGACAGGGCGGTGGCTACACCTTC	CASSYAPGQGGGYTF
14	.	TRBJ1-3	.	TRBV6-5	TGTGCCAGCAGCAGAGACTACTCTGGAAACACCATATATTTT	CASSRDYSGNTIYF
13	.	TRBJ2-7	.	TRBV29-1	TGCAGCGTAATGGCCCAGTTGGCAGGCGAGCAGTACTTC	CSVMAQLAGEQYF
14	.	TRBJ2-3	.	TRBV6-5	TGTGCCAGCAGCCCAGTAGCCCTACGGGATACGCAGTATTTT	CASSPVALRDTQYF
15	TRBD1	TRBJ1-1	.	TRBV4-2	TGTGCCAGCAGCCAAGAGGGACAGGGGGCAGGTGAAGCTTTCTTT	CASSQEGQGAGEAFF
13	.	TRBJ2-5	.	TRBV23-1	TGCGCCAGCAGCCCCCCAAGTGAAGAGACCCAGTACTTC	CASSPPSEETQYF
14	TRBD2	TRBJ2-3	.	TRBV27	TGTGCCAGCAGTTCATCGGGGGGGGCAGATACGCAGTATTTT	CASSSSGGADTQYF
13	.	TRBJ2-5	few	TRBV7-8	TGTGCCAGCAGCTTACCAGATCAAGAGACCCAGTACTTC	CASSLPDQETQYF
16	.	TRBJ2-5	few	TRBV14	TGTGCCAGCAGCCAAGAAGTGACGACACTTCAGGAGACCCAGTACTTC	CASSQEVTTLQETQYF
13	.	TRBJ1-2	.	TRBV29-1	TGCAGCGCCGACCCAGGGAGTGGGGATGGCTACACCTTC	CSADPGSGDGYTF
13	.	TRBJ1-2	once	TRBV7-2	TGTGCCAGCAGCTTACAAGGACAGTATGGCTACACCTTC	CASSLQGQYGYTF
14	TRBD1	TRBJ1-6	.	TRBV7-2	TGTGCCAGCAGCTTAGGGACAGGGAATTCACCCCTCCACTTT	CASSLGTGNSPLHF
14	.	TRBJ2-2	.	TRBV6-6	TGTGCCAGCAGTACGGACGGAAACACCGGGGAGCTGTTTTTT	CASSTDGNTGELFF
19	TRBD1	TRBJ1-2	.	TRBV7-2	TGTGCCAGCAGCGCACGGGTACTAGACAGGGGACCTGGGGATGATGGCTACACCTTC	CASSARVLDRGPGDDGYTF
12	.	TRBJ1-2	few	TRBV29-1	TGCAGCTCCTCGGGGGTCGCGGGGGGATACACCTTC	CSSSGVAGGYTF
13	.	TRBJ2-4	.	TRBV14	TGTGCCAGCAGCCAAGGGACGGTGGCCATTCAGTACTTC	CASSQGTVAIQYF
19	.	TRBJ1-6	.	TRBV18	TGTGCCAGCTCACTCAGGGGCCCAGGCCAAATGACGGATAATTCACCCCTCCACTTT	CASSLRGPGQMTDNSPLHF
14	TRBD2	TRBJ2-2	.	TRBV5-4	TGTGCCAGCAGCCTGACTAGCATGAGCGGGGAGCTGTTTTTT	CASSLTSMSGELFF
16	TRBD1	TRBJ2-7	.	TRBV6-5	TGTGCCAGCAGTTTATCCCCGGGACAGGGGGCGTACGAGCAGTACTTC	CASSLSPGQGAYEQYF
13	TRBD1	TRBJ1-6	.	TRBV29-1	TGCAGCGTTGGTGACAGGGAGGATTCACCCCTCCACTTT	CSVGDREDSPLHF
15	.	TRBJ2-7	few	TRBV11-2	TGTGCCAGCAGCTTAGCCCGGGTGAGCTCCTACGAGCAGTACTTC	CASSLARVSSYEQYF
12	.	TRBJ2-3	.	TRBV7-8	TGTGCCAGCAGCTTGCTTAGCGATACGCAGTATTTT	CASSLLSDTQYF
15	TRBD2	TRBJ2-7	few	TRBV7-2	TGTGCCAGCAGCTTAGCGGGACTAGCGGGGTACGAGCAGTACTTC	CASSLAGLAGYEQYF
12	TRBD1	TRBJ1-1	.	TRBV19	TGTGCCAGTGACAGGGGGCGAAGTGAAGCTTTCTTT	CASDRGRSEAFF
12	.	TRBJ1-5	.	TRBV7-2	TGTGCCAGCTCCCCCTATTCGTGGCCCCAGCATTTT	CASSPYSWPQHF
14	TRBD1	TRBJ1-2	once	TRBV29-1	TGCAGCGTGGACGGACAGGGGCAGGTCTATGGCTACACCTTC	CSVDGQGQVYGYTF
16	TRBD2	TRBJ2-5	.	TRBV9	TGTGCCAGCAGAGCCTCCCCTAGCGGGCTGAGGGAGACCCAGTACTTC	CASRASPSGLRETQYF
16	TRBD1	TRBJ1-6	.	TRBV4-3	TGCGCCAGCAGCCAAGCAGCACCGGGACAGGGGCGGCCCCTCCACTTT	CASSQAAPGQGRPLHF
17	TRBD1	TRBJ2-2	.	TRBV5-1	TGCGCCAGCAGCTTGGATGGGCAGGGGGCGAACACCGGGGAGCTGTTTTTT	CASSLDGQGANTGELFF
14	.	TRBJ2-5	.	TRBV7-2	TGTGCCAGCAGCTTCCGGACGGCCCAAGAGACCCAGTACTTC	CASSFRTAQETQYF
15	.	TRBJ2-7	.	TRBV7-2	TGTGCCAGCAGCTTAGCCGGAGGAGATCAGTACGAGCAGTACTTC	CASSLAGGDQYEQYF
14	TRBD1	TRBJ1-1	.	TRBV7-2	TGTGCCAGCAGCGGAGGACAGGGCGACACTGAAGCTTTCTTT	CASSGGQGDTEAFF
14	TRBD1	TRBJ2-7	.	TRBV4-1	TGCGCCAGCAGCCAAGGGGACAGCTCCTACGAGCAGTACTTC	CASSQGDSSYEQYF
14	.	TRBJ1-2	.	TRBV29-1	TGCAGCGTCGCGCGGGACAATTCCCTCTATGGCTACACCTTC	CSVARDNSLYGYTF
15	TRBD2	TRBJ2-5	.	TRBV9	TGTGCCAGCAGTGGGGGGGCTAGCGGGAGAGAGACCCAGTACTTC	CASSGGASGRETQYF
13	.	TRBJ1-1	.	TRBV5-1	TGCGCCAGCAGTTGGGGAGGAGGGACTGAAGCTTTCTTT	CASSWGGGTEAFF
15	TRBD1	TRBJ2-1	.	TRBV5-1	TGCGCCAGCAGCGTGGGACAGAGCTCCTACAATGAGCAGTTCTTC	CASSVGQSSYNEQFF